The clone carrying this T cell receptor (beta chain) came up a few times. Here immunoSEQ multiplex PCR was the method, and the copy in TCRdb shows in-frame clones only, minus some. The sample includes around 140,000 clones, 80% of them seen just once. J gave up 0 bases and V 6 bases, and 5 bases lay outside the gene matches. CDR1 and CDR2 (germline): LNHDA, SQIVND (reference sequence). This CDR3 is built from 14 residues. The data are from a study of cytotoxic CD8 clonotypes in ibrutinib-treated CLL. Study details: Response was recorded as partial in some 25 patients and complete in 2; at median roughly 73 months, approximately 14 remained remitted and about twelve had progressed.

V gene TRBV19 combines with J gene TRBJ2-7; TRBD1 matches 7 bases. The material sequenced was PBMCs, taken after 36 months of ibrutinib treatment. This clonotype was obtained from a human donor with chronic lymphocytic leukemia. This CDR3 is CASRGTAPSYEQYF. For the CDR3, the DNA is TGTGCCAGTAGGGGGACAGCTCCCTCCTACGAGCAGTACTTC. The whole variable domain, remainder taken from reference TRBV19 and TRBJ2-7, is DGGITQSPKYLFRKEGQNVTLSCEQNLNHDAMYWYRQDPGQGLRLIYYSQIVNDFQKGDIAEGYSVSREKKESFPLTVTSAQKNPTAFYLCASRGTAPSYEQYFGPGTRLTVT.